These 24 T cell receptor beta chains came from one sample sequenced in a study of T-cell memory formation after mild COVID-19. A single record per CDR3 protein comes from TCRdb applying MiXCR to the 5' RACE reads. The sample holds around 370,000 distinct CDR3 sequences; around a fifth are singletons and the top ten take around an eighth. Material: PBMCs or a T cell subset sorted from them (not recorded which). Receptors were obtained from an adult woman who had mild COVID-19 (a few samples of this study predate the infection). Cell type and time point are not known.

In its sample, this clonotype was seen a few times. J is TRBJ2-3 and V is TRBV11-2; 7 bases map to TRBD2. Germline V lookup: CDR1 SGHAT, CDR2 FQNNGV. The CDR3 is made up of 16 amino acids. The trim removed 8 bases at V and 3 bases at J, leaving 14 bases unmatched. CDR3 DNA: TGTGCCAGCCAACGACTGAACCTAGCGGTGACAGATACGCAGTATTTT. It is translated as CASQRLNLAVTDTQYF.

This clonotype was counted at least ten times. The chain couples TRBV10-3 to TRBJ2-3, with D possibly matching TRBD2 (6 bases). The CDR3 has 15 residues. With 4 bases removed from V and 4 bases from J, the gap between germline ends came to 15 bases. Looked up from germline, CDR1 is ENHRY and CDR2 is SYGVKD. The CDR3 DNA sequence: TGTGCCATCAGTGGTGGCGGGGAGGCCGCAGATACGCAGTATTTT. Protein: CAISGGGEAADTQYF.

V gene TRBV12-3 or TRBV12-4 combines with J gene TRBJ2-2, with D perhaps TRBD2 (5 bases). This CDR3 is 15 amino acids long. V was clipped by 8 bases and J by 3 bases, with 16 bases between them. In nucleotides, the CDR3 is TGTGCCAGCGGAATAGCGCGTAGATACACCGGGGAGCTGTTTTTT. The encoded protein is CASGIARRYTGELFF.

A word on this clonotype: The junction does not match germline at one end; this may be a read error. The chain is built from TRBV28 and TRBJ2-7; 7 nucleotides line up with TRBD2. Germline values: CDR1 MDHEN, CDR2 SYDVKM. This CDR3 is built from 15 residues. The DNA for the CDR3 is TGTGCCAGCAGTTCCCCGGGGGGAGGGATCGGCGAGAAGTACTTC. It is translated as CASSSPGGGIGEKYF. The whole variable domain, remainder taken from reference TRBV28 and TRBJ2-7, is DVKVTQSSRYLVKRTGEKVFLECVQDMDHENMFWYRQDPGLGLRLIYFSYDVKMKEKGDIPEGYSVSREKKERFSLILESASTNQTSMYLCASSSPGGGIGEKYFGPGTRLTVT.

The rearrangement links TRBV10-3 to TRBJ1-2; 7 bases are a match to TRBD1. V shed 7 bases and J 6 bases; nucleotides not matched to a gene: 2. Germline CDR1 reads ENHRY; CDR2 reads SYGVKD. The CDR3 totals 11 residues. The CDR3, as DNA: TGTGCCATCAAAGGGGGCCATGGCTACACCTTC. This encodes CAIKGGHGYTF.

J is TRBJ1-1 and V is TRBV12-3 or TRBV12-4; D remains unclear. The CDR3 runs 19 residues. V shed 7 bases and J shed 0 bases, with 27 bases lying between them. In DNA, the CDR3 is TGTGCCAGCACCCTTTTTGTGCGGAGGCCTGTTAACATGAACACTGAAGCTTTCTTT. It codes for CASTLFVRRPVNMNTEAFF.

This clonotype was observed a few times. The CDR3 DNA sequence: TGCGCCAGCAGCTTACATACCCAAGAGACCCAGTACTTC. This sequence encodes CASSLHTQETQYF. V is TRBV5-1 and J is TRBJ2-5; no clear D gene. The CDR3 is 13 residues long. In germline, CDR1 is SGHRS, CDR2 YFSETQ. V lost 2 bases and J lost 1, with 6 bases in between. The complete variable domain, with remaining parts taken from reference TRBV5-1 and TRBJ2-5, reads KAGVTQTPRYLIKTRGQQVTLSCSPISGHRSVSWYQQTPGQGLQFLFEYFSETQRNKGNFPGRFSGRQFSNSRSEMNVSTLELGDSALYLCASSLHTQETQYFGPGTRLLVL.

J is TRBJ2-7 and V is TRBV20-1; TRBD2 matches 9 bases. This CDR3 has 16 amino acids. Germline V lookup: CDR1 DFQATT, CDR2 SNEGSKA (reference sequence). J gave up 1 base and V 6 bases, and 13 bases lay outside the gene matches. This CDR3 is CSAMGLAEGFSYEQYF. CDR3 sequence (DNA): TGCAGTGCCATGGGACTAGCAGAGGGGTTTTCCTACGAGCAGTACTTC.

This chain connects TRBV6-2 or TRBV6-3 to TRBJ2-5; D is ambiguous. The V gene's germline CDR1 is MNHEY and CDR2 SVGEGT. Trimming stripped 5 bases from V and 7 bases from J, with 8 bases between. The CDR3 extends over 11 amino acids. The CDR3 nucleotides read TGTGCCAGCAGTGTTGTGGGGACCCAGTACTTC. Protein product: CASSVVGTQYF.

This clonotype has a handful of counts. The J gene is TRBJ2-1, the V gene TRBV6-2 or TRBV6-3; D uncertain. Trimming cost V 1 base and J 9 bases, with 7 bases left between them. In germline, CDR1 is MNHEY, CDR2 SVGEGT. The CDR3 is made up of 12 amino acids. The chain's CDR3 is CASSYLSSEQFF. DNA of the CDR3: TGTGCCAGCAGTTACTTATCGAGTGAGCAGTTCTTC.

This clonotype was seen a few times. V and J are TRBV6-5 and TRBJ1-5, with unresolved D. V lost 3 bases and J lost 5, with 11 bases in between. The CDR3 spans 14 residues. Germline V gene sequence: CDR1 MNHEY, CDR2 SVGAGI. CDR3 residues: CASSYRGPHQPQHF. As DNA, the CDR3 is TGTGCCAGCAGTTATCGAGGCCCACATCAGCCCCAGCATTTT.

The chain carries TRBV2 and TRBJ1-6; D gene unclear. The CDR3 extends over 14 amino acids. The germline V gene has CDR1 SNHLY and CDR2 FYNNEI. V shed 2 bases and J shed 5 bases, with 7 bases lying between them. This chain's CDR3 is CASSEQLNNSPLHF. The CDR3 DNA sequence: TGTGCCAGCAGTGAACAGCTTAATAATTCACCCCTCCACTTT. Full variable domain (missing parts from reference TRBV2 and TRBJ1-6): EPEVTQTPSHQVTQMGQEVILRCVPISNHLYFYWYRQILGQKVEFLVSFYNNEISEKSEIFDDQFSVERPDGSNFTLKIRSTKLEDSAMYFCASSEQLNNSPLHFGNGTRLTVT.

V gene TRBV4-3 combines with J gene TRBJ1-2, with 8 bases identical to TRBD1. The CDR3 sequence is 15 residues long. V lost 4 bases to trimming and J lost 0 bases; unmatched junction nucleotides: 4. In germline, CDR1 is LGHNA, CDR2 YSLEER. Here the CDR3 reads CASSRTTGANYGYTF. CDR3 DNA sequence: TGCGCCAGCAGCCGCACGACAGGGGCTAACTATGGCTACACCTTC.

This clonotype was recorded a few times. This chain connects TRBV10-3 to TRBJ2-2; D might be TRBD1 (6 bases). The germline V gene encodes CDR1 ENHRY and CDR2 SYGVKD. With 3 bases removed from V and 2 bases from J, the gap between germline ends came to 7 bases. There are 14 residues in the CDR3. The CDR3 sequence: CAISDRGNTGELFF. The CDR3 DNA sequence: TGTGCCATCAGTGACAGGGGTAACACCGGGGAGCTGTTTTTT.

In DNA, the CDR3 is TGTGCCAGCAGTTACCGGGGGGGGGCACGGGAGTGGGGCACAGATACGCAGTATTTT. Encoded protein: CASSYRGGAREWGTDTQYF. The rearrangement joins TRBV12-3 or TRBV12-4 to TRBJ2-3; TRBD2 matches 8 bases. There are 19 residues in the CDR3. The J segment lost 1 base and the V segment lost 4 bases, leaving 16 bases of the junction unmatched.

There are many counts of this clonotype. The gene calls are TRBV18 and TRBJ2-1, with a tentative D call TRBD1 (6 bases). Germline V lookup: CDR1 KGHSH, CDR2 LQKENI. V shed 2 bases and J shed 2 bases, with 7 bases lying between them. This CDR3 is 14 amino acids long. The DNA for the CDR3 is TGTGCCAGCTCACCAGGGGGCCCCTACAATGAGCAGTTCTTC. It yields the protein CASSPGGPYNEQFF.

The genes are TRBV19 and TRBJ1-1, with a tentative D call TRBD1 (6 bases). V lost 6 bases to trimming and J lost 11 bases, with 22 bases between them. The CDR3 extends over 14 amino acids. Germline V gives CDR1 LNHDA, CDR2 SQIVND (reference sequence). The CDR3 reads CASRTRQATPGAFF. CDR3 nucleotides: TGTGCCAGTAGGACCCGACAGGCCACTCCCGGGGCTTTCTTT.

The chain employs TRBV29-1 and TRBJ2-3; no clear D. This CDR3 has 11 amino acids. V lost 4 bases and J 9 bases, leaving 11 bases between the germline ends. Germline V gene data show CDR1 as SQVTM and CDR2 as ANQGSEA. CDR3 DNA sequence: TGCAGCGTTGCAAACGGTGGCACGCAGTATTTT. It yields the protein CSVANGGTQYF.

This clonotype was picked up a small number of times. V usage is TRBV18 and J usage is TRBJ1-6, with D tentatively TRBD1 (5 bases). Germline V gives CDR1 KGHSH, CDR2 LQKENI. With 2 bases removed from V and 14 bases from J, the gap between germline ends came to 13 bases. This CDR3 spans 13 amino acids. The CDR3 DNA is TGTGCCAGCTCACCAGAGGGGTCACCCACCCTCCACTTT. The encoded protein is CASSPEGSPTLHF.

The genes are TRBV11-2 and TRBJ2-1; 11 nucleotides match TRBD2. The germline CDR1 and CDR2 sequences are SGHAT and FQNNGV. Trimming removed 5 bases from V and 4 bases from J; junction bases left unmatched: 4. This CDR3 contains 15 residues. The CDR3 here is CASSQTSGKYNEQFF. For the CDR3, the DNA is TGTGCCAGCAGCCAGACTAGCGGGAAATACAATGAGCAGTTCTTC. The full variable domain, rest sourced from reference TRBV11-2 and TRBJ2-1, is EAGVAQSPRYKIIEKRQSVAFWCNPISGHATLYWYQQILGQGPKLLIQFQNNGVVDDSQLPKDRFSAERLKGVDSTLKIQPAKLEDSAVYLCASSQTSGKYNEQFFGPGTRLTVL.

The rearrangement links TRBV6-5 to TRBJ2-7; the match to TRBD2 covers 7 bases. Germline V gives CDR1 MNHEY, CDR2 SVGAGI. The CDR3 totals 15 residues. V gave up 8 bases and J gave up 2 bases; unmatched junction bases: 12. The CDR3 spells CASSDGAGTTYEQYF. CDR3 sequence (DNA): TGTGCCAGCTCAGACGGGGCGGGGACTACCTACGAGCAGTACTTC.

The chain recombines TRBV15 with TRBJ1-2; D is perhaps TRBD1 (6 bases). The V end was cut by 1 base, the J end by 0 bases, with 6 bases between. Looked up from germline, CDR1 is LNHNV and CDR2 is YYDKDF (reference sequence). The CDR3 is 14 amino acids. CDR3 in DNA: TGTGCCACCAGCAGAGGACAGGCTAACTATGGCTACACCTTC. Residues: CATSRGQANYGYTF.

The rearrangement uses TRBV4-3 and TRBJ2-3; 8 positions match TRBD2. This CDR3 spans 16 amino acids. CDR1 is LGHNA and CDR2 is YSLEER in the germline V gene. V gave up 4 bases and J gave up 2 bases; unmatched junction bases: 8. This CDR3 reads CASSPEGLAVTDTQYF. CDR3 nucleotide sequence: TGCGCCAGCAGCCCTGAAGGACTAGCCGTCACAGATACGCAGTATTTT.

This clonotype was seen only a few times. Germline is not matched at one junction end, which may reflect a read error. This chain connects TRBV4-3 to TRBJ2-3; 12 bases are a match to TRBD2. Germline lookup yields CDR1 LGHNA and CDR2 YSLEER. CDR3 length: 16 amino acids. CDR3 DNA sequence: TGTGCCAGCAGCCAAGGGACTAGCGGGAGCACAGATACGCAGTATTTT. This encodes CASSQGTSGSTDTQYF.